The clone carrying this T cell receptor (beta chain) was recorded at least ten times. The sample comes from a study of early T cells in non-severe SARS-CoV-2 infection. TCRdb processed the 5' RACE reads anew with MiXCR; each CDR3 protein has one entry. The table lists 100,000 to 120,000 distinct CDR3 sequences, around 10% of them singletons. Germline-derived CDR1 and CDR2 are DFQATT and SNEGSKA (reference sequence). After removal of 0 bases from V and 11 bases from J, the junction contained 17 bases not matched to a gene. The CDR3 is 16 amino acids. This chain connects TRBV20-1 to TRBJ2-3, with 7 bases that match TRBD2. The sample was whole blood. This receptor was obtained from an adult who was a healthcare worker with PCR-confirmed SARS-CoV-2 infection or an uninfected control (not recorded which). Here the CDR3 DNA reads TGCAGTGCTAGAGACCCGGGGGGATCTAGCGGCAAAGGGCAGTATTTT. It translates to CSARDPGGSSGKGQYF.